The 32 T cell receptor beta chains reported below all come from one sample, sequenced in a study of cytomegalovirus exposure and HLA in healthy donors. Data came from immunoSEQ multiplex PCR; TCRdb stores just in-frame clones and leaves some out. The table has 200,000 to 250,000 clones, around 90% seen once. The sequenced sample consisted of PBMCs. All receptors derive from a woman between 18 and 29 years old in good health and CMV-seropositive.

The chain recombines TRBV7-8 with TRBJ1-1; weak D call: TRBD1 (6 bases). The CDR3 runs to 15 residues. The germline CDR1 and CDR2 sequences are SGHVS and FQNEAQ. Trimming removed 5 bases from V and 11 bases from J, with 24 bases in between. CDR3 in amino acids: CASSRALTRQESAFF. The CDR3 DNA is TGTGCCAGCAGCCGAGCCCTGACACGACAGGAGTCCGCTTTCTTT.

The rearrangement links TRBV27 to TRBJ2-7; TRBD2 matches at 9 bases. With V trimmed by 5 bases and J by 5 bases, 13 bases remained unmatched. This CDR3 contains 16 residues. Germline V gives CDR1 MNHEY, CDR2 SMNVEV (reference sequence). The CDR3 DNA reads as TGTGCCAGCAGTCTCCTTCGGACTAGCGCCCTCCACGAGCAGTACTTC. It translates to CASSLLRTSALHEQYF.

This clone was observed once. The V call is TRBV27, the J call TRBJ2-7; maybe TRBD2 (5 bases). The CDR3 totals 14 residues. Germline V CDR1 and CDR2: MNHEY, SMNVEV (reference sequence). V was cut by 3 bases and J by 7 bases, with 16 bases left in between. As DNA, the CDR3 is TGTGCCAGCAGTTTTCTTAGCGCCAAGAGGGAGCAGTACTTC. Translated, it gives CASSFLSAKREQYF.

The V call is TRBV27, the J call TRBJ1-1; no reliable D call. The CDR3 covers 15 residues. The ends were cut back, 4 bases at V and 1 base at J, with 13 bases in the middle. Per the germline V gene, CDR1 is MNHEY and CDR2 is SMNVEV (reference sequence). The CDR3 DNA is TGTGCCAGCAGTTCCCTACCTGAAAGGAACACTGAAGCTTTCTTT. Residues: CASSSLPERNTEAFF.

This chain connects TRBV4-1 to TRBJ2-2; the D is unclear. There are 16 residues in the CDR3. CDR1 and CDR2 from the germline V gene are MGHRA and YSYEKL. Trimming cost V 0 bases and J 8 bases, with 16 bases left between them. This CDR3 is CASSQDSWPLRGELFF. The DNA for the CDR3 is TGCGCCAGCAGCCAAGATTCATGGCCCTTACGAGGGGAGCTGTTTTTT.

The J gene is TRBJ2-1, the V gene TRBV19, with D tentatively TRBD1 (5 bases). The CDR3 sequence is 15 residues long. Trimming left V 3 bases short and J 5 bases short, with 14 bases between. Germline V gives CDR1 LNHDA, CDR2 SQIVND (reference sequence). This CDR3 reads CASSMDQGWDNEQFF. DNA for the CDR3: TGTGCCAGTAGTATGGATCAGGGTTGGGACAATGAGCAGTTCTTC.

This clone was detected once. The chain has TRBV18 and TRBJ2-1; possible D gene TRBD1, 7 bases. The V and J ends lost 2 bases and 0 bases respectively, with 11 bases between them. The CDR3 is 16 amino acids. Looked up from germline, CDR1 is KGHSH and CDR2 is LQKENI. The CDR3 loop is CASSPSGGSSYNEQFF. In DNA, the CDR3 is TGTGCCAGCTCACCATCAGGGGGGAGCTCCTACAATGAGCAGTTCTTC.

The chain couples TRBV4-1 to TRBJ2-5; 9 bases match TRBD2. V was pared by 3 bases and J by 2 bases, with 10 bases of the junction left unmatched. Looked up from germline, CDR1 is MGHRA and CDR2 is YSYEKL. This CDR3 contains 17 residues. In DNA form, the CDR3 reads TGCGCCAGCAGCCAGGTCCTTAGGGCGGGAGGGCAAGAGACCCAGTACTTC. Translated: CASSQVLRAGGQETQYF.

The CDR3 loop reads CASSQPTSDVKNIQYF. DNA of the CDR3: TGCGCCAGCAGCCAACCGACTAGCGATGTCAAAAACATTCAGTACTTC. The V and J genes are TRBV4-1 and TRBJ2-4; 8 bases match TRBD2. Germline V gives CDR1 MGHRA, CDR2 YSYEKL. The ends lost 2 bases at V and 3 bases at J; junction bases unmatched: 6. The CDR3 consists of 16 residues.

CDR3 region: CASSYPTGRGYEQFF. The CDR3 DNA reads TGTGCCAGCAGTTACCCGACGGGCAGGGGGTATGAGCAGTTCTTC. This rearrangement joins TRBV6-5 to TRBJ2-1; TRBD1 aligns across 7 bases. The CDR3 is made up of 15 amino acids. The V and J ends lost 2 bases and 8 bases, in that order; junction bases with no gene match: 9. Germline-derived CDR1 and CDR2 are MNHEY and SVGAGI.

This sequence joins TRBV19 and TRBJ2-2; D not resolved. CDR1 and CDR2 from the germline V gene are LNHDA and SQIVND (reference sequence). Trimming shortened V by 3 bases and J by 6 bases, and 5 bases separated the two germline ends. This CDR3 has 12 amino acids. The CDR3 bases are TGTGCCAGTAGTATTTTATCCGGGGAGCTGTTTTTT. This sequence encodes CASSILSGELFF.

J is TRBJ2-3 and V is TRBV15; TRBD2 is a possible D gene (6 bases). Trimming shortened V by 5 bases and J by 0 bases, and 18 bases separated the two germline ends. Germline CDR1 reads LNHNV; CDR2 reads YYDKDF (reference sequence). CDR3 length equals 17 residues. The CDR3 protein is CATSGLHSGTSTDTQYF. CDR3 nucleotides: TGTGCCACCAGCGGCCTCCATAGCGGAACTAGCACAGATACGCAGTATTTT.

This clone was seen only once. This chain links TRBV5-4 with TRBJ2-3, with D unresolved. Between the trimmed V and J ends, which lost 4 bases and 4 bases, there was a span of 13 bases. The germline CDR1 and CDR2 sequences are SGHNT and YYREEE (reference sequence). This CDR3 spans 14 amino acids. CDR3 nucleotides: TGTGCCAGCAGCCCGAACCCCCTATCAGATACGCAGTATTTT. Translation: CASSPNPLSDTQYF.

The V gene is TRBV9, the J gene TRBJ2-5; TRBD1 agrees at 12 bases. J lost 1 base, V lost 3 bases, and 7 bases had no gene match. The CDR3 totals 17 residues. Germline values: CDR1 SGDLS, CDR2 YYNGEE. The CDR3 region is CASSALGQGASQETQYF. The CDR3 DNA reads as TGTGCCAGCAGCGCCTTGGGACAGGGGGCGTCCCAAGAGACCCAGTACTTC. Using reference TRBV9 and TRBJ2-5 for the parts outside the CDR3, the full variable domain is DSGVTQTPKHLITATGQRVTLRCSPRSGDLSVYWYQQSLDQGLQFLIQYYNGEERAKGNILERFSAQQFPDLHSELNLSSLELGDSALYFCASSALGQGASQETQYFGPGTRLLVL.

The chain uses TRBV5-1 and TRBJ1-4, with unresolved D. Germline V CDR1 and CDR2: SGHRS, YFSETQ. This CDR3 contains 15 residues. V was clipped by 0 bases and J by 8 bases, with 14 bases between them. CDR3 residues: CASSLVGTGEEKLFF. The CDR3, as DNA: TGCGCCAGCAGCTTGGTTGGCACCGGAGAAGAAAAACTGTTTTTT.

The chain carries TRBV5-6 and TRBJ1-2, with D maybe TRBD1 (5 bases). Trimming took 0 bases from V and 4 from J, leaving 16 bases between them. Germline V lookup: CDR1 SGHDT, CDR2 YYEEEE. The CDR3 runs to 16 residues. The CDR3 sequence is CASSLAFRGTFYGYTF. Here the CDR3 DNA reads TGTGCCAGCAGCTTGGCTTTCCGGGGGACGTTCTATGGCTACACCTTC. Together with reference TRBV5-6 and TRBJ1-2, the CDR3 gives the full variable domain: DAGVTQSPTHLIKTRGQQVTLRCSPKSGHDTVSWYQQALGQGPQFIFQYYEEEERQRGNFPDRFSGHQFPNYSSELNVNALLLGDSALYLCASSLAFRGTFYGYTFGSGTRLTVV.

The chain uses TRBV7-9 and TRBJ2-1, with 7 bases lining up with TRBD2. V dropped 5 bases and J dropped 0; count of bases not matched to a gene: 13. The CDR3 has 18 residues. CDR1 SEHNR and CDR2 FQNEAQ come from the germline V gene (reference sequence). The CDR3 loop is CASSPGIAGFISYNEQFF. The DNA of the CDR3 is TGTGCCAGCAGCCCCGGGATAGCGGGCTTCATCTCCTACAATGAGCAGTTCTTC.

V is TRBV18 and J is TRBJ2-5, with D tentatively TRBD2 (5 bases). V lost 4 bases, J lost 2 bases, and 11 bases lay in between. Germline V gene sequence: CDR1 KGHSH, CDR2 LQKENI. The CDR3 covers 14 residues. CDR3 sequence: CASSQASLQETQYF. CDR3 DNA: TGTGCCAGCTCACAGGCTAGCCTTCAAGAGACCCAGTACTTC.

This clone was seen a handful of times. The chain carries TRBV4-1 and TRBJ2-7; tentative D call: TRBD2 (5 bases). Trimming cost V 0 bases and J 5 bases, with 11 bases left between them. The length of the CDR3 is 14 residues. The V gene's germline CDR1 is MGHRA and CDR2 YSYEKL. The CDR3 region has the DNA TGCGCCAGCAGCCAAGATTTTAGCGCGGACGAGCAGTACTTC. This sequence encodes CASSQDFSADEQYF.

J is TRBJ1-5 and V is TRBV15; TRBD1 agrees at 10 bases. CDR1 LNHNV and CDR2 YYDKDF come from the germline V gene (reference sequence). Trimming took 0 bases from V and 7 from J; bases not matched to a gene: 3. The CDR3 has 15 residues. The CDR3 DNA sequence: TGTGCCACCAGCAGAGAGGGACAGGGGCTACAGCCCCAGCATTTT. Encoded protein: CATSREGQGLQPQHF.

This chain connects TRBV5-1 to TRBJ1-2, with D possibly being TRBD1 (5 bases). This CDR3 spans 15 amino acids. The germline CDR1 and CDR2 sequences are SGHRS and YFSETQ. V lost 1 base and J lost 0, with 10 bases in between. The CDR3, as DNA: TGCGCCAGCAGCTTGACAGGACCCGCTAACTATGGCTACACCTTC. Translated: CASSLTGPANYGYTF.

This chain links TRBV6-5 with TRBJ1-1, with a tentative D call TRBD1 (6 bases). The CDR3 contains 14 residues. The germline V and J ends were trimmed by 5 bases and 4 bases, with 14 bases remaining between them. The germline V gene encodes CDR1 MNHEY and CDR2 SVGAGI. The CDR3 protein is CASSPTGLSTEAFF. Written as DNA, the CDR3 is TGTGCCAGCAGTCCGACAGGTTTGAGCACTGAAGCTTTCTTT.

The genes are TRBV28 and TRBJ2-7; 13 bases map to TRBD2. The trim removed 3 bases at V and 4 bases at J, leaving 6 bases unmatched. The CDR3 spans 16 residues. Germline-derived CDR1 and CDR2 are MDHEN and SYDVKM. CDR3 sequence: CASSLRTSGRPYEQYF. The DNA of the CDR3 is TGTGCCAGCAGTTTGCGGACTAGCGGGAGACCGTACGAGCAGTACTTC.

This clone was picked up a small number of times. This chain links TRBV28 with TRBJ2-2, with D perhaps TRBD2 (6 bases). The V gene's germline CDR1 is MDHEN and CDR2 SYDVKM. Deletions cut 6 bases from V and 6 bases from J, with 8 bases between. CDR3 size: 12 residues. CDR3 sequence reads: CASRGGSGELFF. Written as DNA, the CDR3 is TGTGCCAGCAGGGGGGGATCCGGGGAGCTGTTTTTT.

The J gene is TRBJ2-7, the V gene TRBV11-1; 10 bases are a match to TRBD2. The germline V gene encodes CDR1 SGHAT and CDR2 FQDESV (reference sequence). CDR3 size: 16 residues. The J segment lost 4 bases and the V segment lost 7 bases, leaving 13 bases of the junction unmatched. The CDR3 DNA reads TGTGCCAGCACCCTCCCAAGCGGGAGGGACATTTACGAGCAGTACTTC. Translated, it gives CASTLPSGRDIYEQYF.

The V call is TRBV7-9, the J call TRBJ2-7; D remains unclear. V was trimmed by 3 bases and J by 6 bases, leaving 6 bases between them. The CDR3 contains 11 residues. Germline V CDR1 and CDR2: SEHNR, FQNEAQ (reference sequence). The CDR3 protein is CASSFRSEQYF. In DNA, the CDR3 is TGTGCCAGCAGCTTTAGAAGCGAGCAGTACTTC.

The CDR3 here is CASSLVSGGPGAFF. The DNA of the CDR3 is TGTGCCAGCAGCTTAGTGTCAGGCGGGCCTGGGGCTTTCTTT. The chain joins TRBV7-6 to TRBJ1-1, with unresolved D. The CDR3 has 14 amino acids. The ends were cut back, 1 base at V and 11 bases at J, with 17 bases in the middle. Germline CDR1 is SGHVS and CDR2 is FNYEAQ.

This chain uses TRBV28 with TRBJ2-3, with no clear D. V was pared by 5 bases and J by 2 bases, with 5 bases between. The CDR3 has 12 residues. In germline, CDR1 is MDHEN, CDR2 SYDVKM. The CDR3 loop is CASSSTTDTQYF. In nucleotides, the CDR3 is TGTGCCAGCAGTAGCACCACAGATACGCAGTATTTT.

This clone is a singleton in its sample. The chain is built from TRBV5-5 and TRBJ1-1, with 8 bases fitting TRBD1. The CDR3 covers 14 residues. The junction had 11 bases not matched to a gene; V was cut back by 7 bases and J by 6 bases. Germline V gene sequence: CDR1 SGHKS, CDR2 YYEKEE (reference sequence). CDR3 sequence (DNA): TGTGCCAGCGTAACCGCAGGGGGCTTCGCTGAAGCTTTCTTT. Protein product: CASVTAGGFAEAFF.

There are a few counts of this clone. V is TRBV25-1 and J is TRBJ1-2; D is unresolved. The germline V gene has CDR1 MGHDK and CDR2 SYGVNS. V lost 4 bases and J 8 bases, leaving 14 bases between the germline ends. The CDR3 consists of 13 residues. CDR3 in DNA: TGTGCCAGCAGTGCGTTGACCGTCGGGGGCTACACCTTC. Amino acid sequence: CASSALTVGGYTF.

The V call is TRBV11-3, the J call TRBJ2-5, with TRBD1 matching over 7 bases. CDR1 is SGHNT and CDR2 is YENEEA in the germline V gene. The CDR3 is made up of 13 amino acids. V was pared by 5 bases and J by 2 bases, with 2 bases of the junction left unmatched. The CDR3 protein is CASSPGGQETQYF. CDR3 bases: TGTGCCAGCAGCCCAGGGGGACAAGAGACCCAGTACTTC.

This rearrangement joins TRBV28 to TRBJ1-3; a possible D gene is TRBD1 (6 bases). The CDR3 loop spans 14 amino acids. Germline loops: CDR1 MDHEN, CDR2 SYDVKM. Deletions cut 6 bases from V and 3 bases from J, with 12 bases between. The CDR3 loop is CASSWARGGNTIYF. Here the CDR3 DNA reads TGTGCCAGCAGCTGGGCCAGGGGTGGAAACACCATATATTTT.